This T cell receptor beta chain came from a study of blood T cell repertoires in COVID-19. Authors' analysis steps: Amplifying reference gene primers gave estimates of nucleated cell counts. Data came from immunoSEQ multiplex PCR; TCRdb stores just in-frame clones and leaves some out. V and J calls and clone size are those listed in that table; D and trimming were worked out from the DNA. The sample has 200,000 to 250,000 clones, approximately 90% seen once; the top ten hold approximately 3.5%. The germline V gene has CDR1 SGHRS and CDR2 YFSETQ. CDR3 length equals 14 residues. Trimming removed 0 bases from V and 1 base from J; junction bases left unmatched: 1.

Source material: PBMCs or T cells enriched from blood (not recorded which). This clonotype originated in a woman between 18 and 29 years old in a cohort exposed to, infected with or recovered from COVID-19 (not recorded which). The chain uses TRBV5-1 and TRBJ2-7; 7 bases fit TRBD1. In DNA, the CDR3 is TGCGCCAGCAGCTTGGCAGGGGGTTCCTACGAGCAGTACTTC. As protein: CASSLAGGSYEQYF.